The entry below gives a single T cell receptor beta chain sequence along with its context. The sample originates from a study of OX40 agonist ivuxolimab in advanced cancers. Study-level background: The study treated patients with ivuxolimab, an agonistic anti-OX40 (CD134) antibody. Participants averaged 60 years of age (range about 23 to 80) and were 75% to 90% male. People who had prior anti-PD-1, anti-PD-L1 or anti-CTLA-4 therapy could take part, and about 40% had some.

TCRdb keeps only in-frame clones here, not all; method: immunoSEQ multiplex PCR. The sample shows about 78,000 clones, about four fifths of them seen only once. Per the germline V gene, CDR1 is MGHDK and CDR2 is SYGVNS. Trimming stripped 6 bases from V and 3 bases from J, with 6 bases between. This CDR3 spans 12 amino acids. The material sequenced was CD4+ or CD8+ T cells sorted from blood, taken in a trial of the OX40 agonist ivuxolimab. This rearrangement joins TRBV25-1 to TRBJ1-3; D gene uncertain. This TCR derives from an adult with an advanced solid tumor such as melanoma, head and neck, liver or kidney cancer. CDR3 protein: CASSPIGNTIYF. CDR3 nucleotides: TGTGCCAGCAGCCCGATTGGAAACACCATATATTTT.